The clone carrying this T cell receptor (beta chain) was found many times. Its antigen is unidentified. This sample is part of a study of T-cell memory formation after mild COVID-19. Study results and limitations: Clones that shrank (day 15 to 85) were balanced CD4/CD8, whereas later expanders leaned CD4+. Clones which contracted sat mainly in CM and EM if CD4+, and in EMRA if CD8+. A subset of responding clones appeared in pre-infection memory, suggesting cross-reactive memory joined.

V was trimmed by 3 bases and J by 4 bases, leaving 16 bases between them. Germline assignment: CDR1 DFQATT and CDR2 SNEGSKA (reference sequence). The CDR3 has 15 residues. From 5'RACE with constant-segment primers came TCR alpha and TCR beta cDNA libraries that carried sample barcodes and UMIs. In TCRdb, the 5' RACE reads were re-called with MiXCR into one record per CDR3 protein. The repertoire holds 200,000 to 250,000 distinct CDR3 sequences, roughly 10% seen once, with 3.5% to 4% in the top ten. V and J are TRBV20-1 and TRBJ2-1; D possibly corresponds to TRBD2 (7 bases). Specimen: PBMCs or a T cell subset sorted from them (not recorded which). The source of this sequence is a man younger than 35 who had mild COVID-19 (a few samples of this study predate the infection). Cell type and time point are not known. The DNA of the CDR3 is TGCAGTGCTAGGAGGCGGGGGCTCCCTTACAATGAGCAGTTCTTC. It codes for CSARRRGLPYNEQFF.